The sequence of this TCR beta chain was determined in a study of blood T cell repertoires in COVID-19. Study-wide context: Samples came from the United States, Italy and Spain, spanning acute and convalescent COVID-19. Sources were T cells, B-cell-depleted T cells, or PBMCs; the material itself was cDNA or gDNA.

The CDR3 covers 14 residues. V was clipped by 0 bases and J by 1 base, with 8 bases between them. The germline V gene has CDR1 SGHNT and CDR2 YYREEE (reference sequence). The authors' processing: For nucleated cells, counts were estimated from reference gene primer amplification. This table comes from immunoSEQ multiplex PCR, and its TCRdb copy is limited to in-frame clones, with some not included. That table is the source of V, J and clone size, and D and trimming were worked out from the DNA. Among roughly 290,000 clones listed, 75% to 90% were seen once. V and J are TRBV5-4 and TRBJ2-7; D may be TRBD1 (7 bases). This TCR was sampled from a woman aged 25 to 45 who had recovered from COVID-19. The specimen sequenced was peripheral blood. DNA of the CDR3: TGTGCCAGCAGCTTGGCAGGGGGGTCCTACGAGCAGTACTTC. Its translation is CASSLAGGSYEQYF.